Detailed here is one TCR beta chain. The data originate from a study of shared clonotypes between healthy human individuals. The germline gives CDR1 SEHNR, CDR2 FQNEAQ (reference sequence). V gave up 5 bases and J gave up 6 bases; unmatched junction bases: 7. This CDR3 contains 14 residues. Some clones are missing from TCRdb's copy, which holds only in-frame ones; the method was immunoSEQ multiplex PCR. The sample has around 550,000 clones; around 95% are singletons. Terminally differentiated effector memory CD45RA+ cells were left out of the naive CD8 fraction, which was CD45RO-negative and positively selected for CCR7.

This clonotype was obtained from a woman between 25 and 40 years old in good health. Sample: naive CD8+ T cells sorted from blood. V gene TRBV7-9 combines with J gene TRBJ2-7; 10 bases align to TRBD1. The CDR3 nucleotides read TGTGCCAGCAGCCCCGGGACAGGGGTCCGCGAGCAGTACTTC. Encoded protein: CASSPGTGVREQYF.